This TCR beta chain comes out of a study of T cell responses to AZD1222 COVID-19 vaccine. Some clones are missing from TCRdb's copy, which holds only in-frame ones; the method was immunoSEQ multiplex PCR. Of tens of thousands of clones in the sample, more than 65% were seen once. The ends were cut back, 4 bases at V and 3 bases at J, with 9 bases in the middle. Germline V gene data show CDR1 as MGHRA and CDR2 as YSYEKL. CDR3 length: 13 residues. The chain has TRBV4-1 and TRBJ2-5; no reliable D call. This sample comprised peripheral blood, obtained on day 0 of AZD1222 vaccination. This clonotype was obtained from an adult in good health. CDR3 region: CASSRGLEETQYF. CDR3 DNA sequence: TGCGCCAGCAGCCGAGGCCTGGAAGAGACCCAGTACTTC.